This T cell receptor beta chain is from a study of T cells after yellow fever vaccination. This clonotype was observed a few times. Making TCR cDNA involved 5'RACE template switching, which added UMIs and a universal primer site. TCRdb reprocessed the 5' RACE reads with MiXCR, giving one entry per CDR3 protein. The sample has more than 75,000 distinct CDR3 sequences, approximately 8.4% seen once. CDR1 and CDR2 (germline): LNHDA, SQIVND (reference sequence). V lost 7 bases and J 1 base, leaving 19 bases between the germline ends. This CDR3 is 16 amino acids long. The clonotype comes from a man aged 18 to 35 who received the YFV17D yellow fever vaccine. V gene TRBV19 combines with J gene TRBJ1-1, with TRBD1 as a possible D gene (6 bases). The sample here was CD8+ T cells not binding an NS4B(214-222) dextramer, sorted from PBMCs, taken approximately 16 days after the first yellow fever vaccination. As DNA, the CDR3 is TGTGCCAGTACCCGGCCAGGGGAGGATGGGAACACTGAAGCTTTCTTT. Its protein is CASTRPGEDGNTEAFF. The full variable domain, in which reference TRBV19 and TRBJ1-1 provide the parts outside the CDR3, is DGGITQSPKYLFRKEGQNVTLSCEQNLNHDAMYWYRQDPGQGLRLIYYSQIVNDFQKGDIAEGYSVSREKKESFPLTVTSAQKNPTAFYLCASTRPGEDGNTEAFFGQGTRLTVV.